Following are 20 T cell receptor beta chains from one sample sequenced in a study of blood T cell repertoires in COVID-19. The data were produced by immunoSEQ multiplex PCR, yet TCRdb's version contains in-frame clones alone and is incomplete. The sample has approximately 130,000 clones, approximately 83% seen once. The sequenced sample consisted of peripheral blood. These receptors were obtained from a woman between 50 and 59 years old who had recovered from COVID-19.

The rearrangement uses TRBV6-1 and TRBJ2-6, with D possibly being TRBD2 (5 bases). With 3 bases removed from V and 6 bases from J, the gap between germline ends came to 15 bases. Germline V gene lookup returns CDR1 MNHNS and CDR2 SASEGT. This CDR3 is 16 amino acids long. In nucleotides, the CDR3 is TGTGCCAGCAGTGACGATGGGAGTCCTCCGGCCAACGTCCTGACTTTC. It yields the protein CASSDDGSPPANVLTF.

This chain joins TRBV19 and TRBJ1-2; D is uncertain. Germline V gene data show CDR1 as LNHDA and CDR2 as SQIVND (reference sequence). V was pared by 5 bases and J by 2 bases, with 21 bases between. This CDR3 spans 17 amino acids. The CDR3 DNA reads TGTGCCAGTAGTCCGTTCGGAGGTGCCACTGAAAACTATGGCTACACCTTC. This gives the protein CASSPFGGATENYGYTF.

This clone was detected a few times. Other nucleotide sequences from this sample produce the same CDR3. The chain uses TRBV9 and TRBJ2-3; 15 positions match TRBD2. The CDR3 consists of 17 residues. Germline loops: CDR1 SGDLS, CDR2 YYNGEE. J lost 2 bases, V lost 2 bases, and 3 bases had no gene match. In DNA form, the CDR3 reads TGTGCCAGCAGCGTGGGACTAGCGGGGGGACCCACAGATACGCAGTATTTT. It codes for CASSVGLAGGPTDTQYF.

This clone was seen only once. CDR3 loop: CASASEGLQETQYF. In DNA form, the CDR3 reads TGTGCCAGCGCCTCTGAGGGCCTCCAAGAGACCCAGTACTTC. This chain links TRBV7-9 with TRBJ2-5; possible D gene TRBD2, 5 bases. CDR3 size: 14 residues. Germline lookup yields CDR1 SEHNR and CDR2 FQNEAQ (reference sequence). Trimming cost V 8 bases and J 1 base, with 14 bases left between them.

The chain combines TRBV4-1 with TRBJ2-3; TRBD1 is a possible D gene (6 bases). Germline assignment: CDR1 MGHRA and CDR2 YSYEKL. This CDR3 is 15 amino acids long. Trimming stripped 1 base from V and 2 bases from J, with 10 bases between. CDR3 loop: CASSQGQGYTDTQYF. CDR3 DNA: TGCGCCAGCAGCCAAGGGCAGGGGTACACAGATACGCAGTATTTT.

The V and J genes are TRBV5-6 and TRBJ2-7; weak D call: TRBD2 (5 bases). V lost 2 bases and J lost 5, with 8 bases in between. The CDR3 extends over 12 amino acids. Germline-derived CDR1 and CDR2 are SGHDT and YYEEEE. As DNA, the CDR3 is TGTGCCAGCAGCTTATACGGGGACGAGCAGTACTTC. Protein product: CASSLYGDEQYF. Combining the CDR3 with reference TRBV5-6 and TRBJ2-7 gives the whole variable domain DAGVTQSPTHLIKTRGQQVTLRCSPKSGHDTVSWYQQALGQGPQFIFQYYEEEERQRGNFPDRFSGHQFPNYSSELNVNALLLGDSALYLCASSLYGDEQYFGPGTRLTVT.

J is TRBJ1-6 and V is TRBV4-3; D gene ambiguous. Germline CDR1 is LGHNA and CDR2 is YSLEER. V was trimmed by 0 bases and J by 6 bases, leaving 3 bases between them. CDR3 length: 13 amino acids. The DNA for the CDR3 is TGCGCCAGCAGCCAAGATCGTAATTCACCCCTCCACTTT. Amino acids: CASSQDRNSPLHF.

About this clone itself: The junction and the germline gene differ at one end; a read error may be behind it. The V and J genes are TRBV5-1 and TRBJ2-2, with TRBD1 matching 9 bases. This CDR3 is 15 amino acids long. CDR1 and CDR2 (germline): SGHRS, YFSETQ. The CDR3 DNA follows: TGCGCCAGCAGTTTGGGACAGGGTGGCACCGGGGAGCTGTTTTTT. This translates into CASSLGQGGTGELFF.

V gene TRBV5-6 combines with J gene TRBJ2-1, with 9 nucleotides matching TRBD2. V lost 4 bases to trimming and J lost 0 bases; unmatched junction nucleotides: 5. The CDR3 is 16 amino acids. Germline V gene sequence: CDR1 SGHDT, CDR2 YYEEEE. The CDR3 DNA reads as TGTGCCAGCAGCCAAGGCGGGGGGGCCTCCTACAATGAGCAGTTCTTC. Amino acid sequence: CASSQGGGASYNEQFF.

V and J are TRBV21-1 and TRBJ1-4; the D call in the table, TRBD1, was not verified against the DNA. TRBV21-1 is given as a pseudogene. The CDR3 is made up of 17 amino acids. The CDR3 DNA sequence: TGTGCCAGCAGCAAGGGACAGGGACCACCAACTAATGAAAAACTGTTTTTT. Translating gives CASSKGQGPPTNEKLFF.

This chain uses TRBV5-1 with TRBJ1-2, with D maybe TRBD1 (6 bases). Germline loops: CDR1 SGHRS, CDR2 YFSETQ. Between the trimmed V and J ends, which lost 0 bases and 8 bases, there was a span of 20 bases. This CDR3 is 16 amino acids long. The CDR3 nucleotides read TGCGCCAGCAGCTTGGGTATCCAGAACAGGGCGACCGGCTACACCTTC. This codes for CASSLGIQNRATGYTF.

This clone has just a few counts. The V call is TRBV10-3, the J call TRBJ1-4; TRBD1 agrees at 7 bases. With V trimmed by 6 bases and J by 8 bases, 12 bases remained unmatched. The CDR3 contains 15 residues. Germline-derived CDR1 and CDR2 are ENHRY and SYGVKD. CDR3 nucleotide sequence: TGTGCCATCAGAAAAGGACAGGCCTCGACCGAAAAACTGTTTTTT. It specifies CAIRKGQASTEKLFF.

This rearrangement joins TRBV7-2 to TRBJ1-1; tentatively, D is TRBD1 (6 bases). This CDR3 has 13 amino acids. The germline V gene has CDR1 SGHTA and CDR2 FQGNSA. V was shortened by 3 bases and J by 6 bases, with 11 bases between the two germline ends. This CDR3 reads CASSFYRDAEAFF. CDR3 nucleotides: TGTGCCAGCAGCTTTTACAGGGACGCTGAAGCTTTCTTT.

This chain links TRBV5-1 with TRBJ1-1; 7 bases fit TRBD1. Trimming at V came to 4 bases and at J to 3 bases, leaving 6 bases not matched to a gene. This CDR3 contains 14 residues. Germline CDR1 and CDR2: SGHRS and YFSETQ. CDR3 loop: CASSLTGEDTEAFF. The CDR3 DNA reads as TGCGCCAGCAGCCTAACAGGGGAGGACACTGAAGCTTTCTTT.

V is TRBV5-1 and J is TRBJ2-6; tentatively, D is TRBD2 (6 bases). The ends were cut back, 0 bases at V and 1 base at J, with 20 bases in the middle. Germline V lookup: CDR1 SGHRS, CDR2 YFSETQ. The CDR3 extends over 20 amino acids. In DNA, the CDR3 is TGCGCCAGCAGCTTGGCCCCGAGGGGCGGGGAGCGGTCTGGGGCCAACGTCCTGACTTTC. This encodes CASSLAPRGGERSGANVLTF.

The rearrangement joins TRBV7-8 to TRBJ2-6; 8 bases line up with TRBD1. CDR1 SGHVS and CDR2 FQNEAQ come from the germline V gene. The CDR3 length is 18 residues. The V and J ends lost 6 bases and 0 bases, in that order; junction bases with no gene match: 10. CDR3 sequence reads: CASRQPGQDVSGANVLTF. In DNA, the CDR3 is TGTGCCAGCAGGCAGCCGGGACAGGATGTCTCTGGGGCCAACGTCCTGACTTTC.

To note about this clone: This CDR3 is also generated by other DNA sequences in the sample. The genes are TRBV18 and TRBJ2-5, with 7 nucleotides matching TRBD1. CDR1 is KGHSH and CDR2 is LQKENI in the germline V gene. The CDR3 has 13 amino acids. Germline trimming cut 3 bases from V and 2 bases from J; bases unmatched to any gene: 0. The CDR3 nucleotides are TGTGCCAGCTCACCGGGACAGCAAGAGACCCAGTACTTC. The encoded protein is CASSPGQQETQYF.

The V gene is TRBV7-9, the J gene TRBJ2-7; 11 bases are shared with TRBD2. Germline V gives CDR1 SEHNR, CDR2 FQNEAQ (reference sequence). The J segment lost 5 bases and the V segment lost 2 bases, leaving 14 bases of the junction unmatched. CDR3 length: 18 amino acids. For the CDR3, the DNA is TGTGCCAGCAGCTTACACGGAATCACTAGCGGGAGTTTCGACGAGCAGTACTTC. Residues: CASSLHGITSGSFDEQYF.

The rearrangement links TRBV2 to TRBJ1-6; 10 bases fit TRBD1. The length of the CDR3 is 15 residues. Germline V gene lookup returns CDR1 SNHLY and CDR2 FYNNEI. V shed 3 bases, J shed 9 bases, and the junction held 5 bases outside the gene matches. CDR3 amino acids: CASSEKTGGFSPLHF. In nucleotides, the CDR3 is TGTGCCAGCAGTGAGAAGACAGGGGGCTTTTCACCCCTCCACTTT.

The chain's CDR3 is CASSGGFLRESYNEQFF. In DNA, the CDR3 is TGTGCCAGCAGTGGTGGTTTTCTTCGGGAGTCCTACAATGAGCAGTTCTTC. This chain joins TRBV6-4 and TRBJ2-1; maybe TRBD2 (6 bases). The CDR3 runs 17 residues. V was trimmed by 4 bases and J by 1 base, leaving 17 bases between them. CDR1 and CDR2 (germline): MRHNA, SNTAGT.